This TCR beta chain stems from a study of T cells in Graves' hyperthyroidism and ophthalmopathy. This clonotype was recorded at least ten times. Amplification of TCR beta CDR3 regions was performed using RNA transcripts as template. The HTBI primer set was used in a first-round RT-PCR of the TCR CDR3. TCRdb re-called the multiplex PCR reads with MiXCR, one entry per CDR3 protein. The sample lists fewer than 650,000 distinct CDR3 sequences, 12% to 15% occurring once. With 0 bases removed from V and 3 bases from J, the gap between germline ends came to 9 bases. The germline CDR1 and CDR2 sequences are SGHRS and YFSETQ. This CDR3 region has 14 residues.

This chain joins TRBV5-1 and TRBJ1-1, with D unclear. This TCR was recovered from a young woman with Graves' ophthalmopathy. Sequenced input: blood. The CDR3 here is CASSLAGFYTEAFF. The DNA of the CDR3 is TGCGCCAGCAGCTTGGCGGGGTTCTACACTGAAGCTTTCTTT.